These T cell receptor beta chains were read from a single sample in a study of brain T cells in children with intractable seizures. TCRdb keeps only in-frame clones here, not all; method: immunoSEQ multiplex PCR. The sample lists under 400,000 clones, roughly 93% occurring once. The sequenced sample was peripheral blood, obtained 4 to 6 months after surgery. The receptor set was obtained from a boy under two years old with tuberous sclerosis and intractable seizures. Both conserved end residues are part of each CDR3. D genes are given only for firm matches. Not all rows give a size; the values are once, few, many and, for expanded clones, a class.

d_call	v_call	clone_size	cdr3_length	j_call	cdr3_aa	cdr3_nt
NA	TRBV27	NA	14	TRBJ2-1	CASRAPWAVDEQFF	TGTGCCAGCAGGGCCCCGTGGGCTGTGGATGAGCAGTTCTTC
TRBD2	TRBV9	NA	17	TRBJ2-3	CASSGTSGGDSTDTQYF	TGTGCCAGCAGCGGGACTAGCGGGGGGGATAGCACAGATACGCAGTATTTT
NA	TRBV6-1	NA	14	TRBJ2-1	CASSEIERINEQFF	TGTGCCAGCAGTGAAATTGAAAGGATCAATGAGCAGTTCTTC
TRBD2	TRBV4-1	NA	18	TRBJ2-3	CASSQGEPLAGAVHTQYF	TGCGCCAGCAGCCAAGGAGAGCCCCTAGCGGGAGCGGTACATACGCAGTATTTT
NA	TRBV19	NA	13	TRBJ1-5	CASKREHGQPQHF	TGTGCCAGTAAGAGGGAGCATGGTCAGCCCCAGCATTTT
TRBD1	TRBV6-5	NA	13	TRBJ2-7	CASSYRDSYEQYF	TGTGCCAGCAGTTACCGGGACAGCTACGAGCAGTACTTC
TRBD1	TRBV6-1	NA	15	TRBJ2-5	CASSQGTALQETQYF	TGTGCCAGCAGCCAAGGGACAGCGTTACAAGAGACCCAGTACTTC
NA	TRBV25-1	NA	16	TRBJ2-3	CASSEFEGRGTDTQYF	TGTGCCAGCAGTGAATTCGAGGGTCGGGGCACAGATACGCAGTATTTT
NA	TRBV6-5	NA	16	TRBJ1-6	CASSLQQTSYNSPLHF	TGTGCCAGCAGTTTGCAGCAAACATCCTATAATTCACCCCTCCACTTT
NA	TRBV11-1	NA	12	TRBJ1-1	CASSSDNTEAFF	TGTGCCAGCAGCTCAGACAACACTGAAGCTTTCTTT
NA	TRBV20-1	once	16	TRBJ2-1	CSASGRGPPSYNEQFF	TGCAGTGCTAGTGGACGCGGGCCACCCTCCTACAATGAGCAGTTCTTC
TRBD1	TRBV10-3	NA	21	TRBJ2-6	CAISLTGVPSLSLSGANVLTF	TGTGCCATCAGTTTGACAGGGGTACCCTCACTCTCTCTCTCTGGGGCCAACGTCCTGACTTTC
TRBD2	TRBV7-9	NA	17	TRBJ2-1	CASSTPLRDYHYNEQFF	TGTGCCAGCAGTACCCCCCTCCGGGACTACCACTACAATGAGCAGTTCTTC
NA	TRBV14	NA	14	TRBJ1-4	CASSPTRTNEKLFF	TGTGCCAGCTCCCCGACCCGCACTAATGAAAAACTGTTTTTT
NA	TRBV5-1	once	16	TRBJ1-2	CASSFRQAPELYGYTF	TGCGCCAGCAGCTTCCGACAGGCCCCAGAGTTATATGGCTACACCTTC
NA	TRBV29-1	NA	13	TRBJ1-2	CSVEDRTFYGYTF	TGCAGCGTTGAAGATCGCACATTCTATGGCTACACCTTC
NA	TRBV27	NA	14	TRBJ1-2	CASSFQGNGYGYTF	TGTGCCAGCAGTTTTCAGGGGAACGGGTATGGCTACACCTTC
NA	TRBV6-4	once	13	TRBJ1-5	CASSEGANQPQHF	TGTGCCAGCAGTGAGGGGGCTAATCAGCCCCAGCATTTT
NA	TRBV9	NA	13	TRBJ2-2	CASSGRQDGELFF	TGTGCCAGCAGCGGAAGACAGGACGGGGAGCTGTTTTTT
TRBD1	TRBV6-5	NA	13	TRBJ1-2	CASSRRDSYGYTF	TGTGCCAGCAGTCGTCGGGACAGCTATGGCTACACCTTC
NA	TRBV27	once	15	TRBJ2-1	CASSSRLTSYNEQFF	TGTGCCAGCAGTTCCAGACTAACTTCCTACAATGAGCAGTTCTTC
TRBD2	TRBV5-4	NA	15	TRBJ2-1	CASSLGGRVVDEQFF	TGTGCCAGCAGCTTGGGCGGGAGAGTAGTGGATGAGCAGTTCTTC
TRBD1	TRBV24-1	NA	16	TRBJ1-1	CATSGTDQGKNTEAFF	TGTGCCACCAGCGGGACAGACCAAGGAAAGAACACTGAAGCTTTCTTT
NA	TRBV7-2	NA	15	TRBJ1-5	CASSPQVDGNQPQHF	TGTGCCAGCAGCCCTCAAGTTGATGGCAATCAGCCCCAGCATTTT
NA	TRBV6-5	NA	14	TRBJ1-2	CASRRQQTFYGYTF	TGTGCCAGCAGACGACAGCAAACCTTCTATGGCTACACCTTC
NA	TRBV6-5	NA	15	TRBJ1-1	CASSSRVYLNTEAFF	TGTGCCAGCAGTTCCAGGGTTTATTTAAACACTGAAGCTTTCTTT
NA	TRBV4-2	NA	15	TRBJ1-1	CASSQAGQLNTEAFF	TGTGCCAGCAGCCAAGCCGGACAGCTGAACACTGAAGCTTTCTTT
TRBD1	TRBV6-1	NA	15	TRBJ2-7	CASSSTGVSSYEQYF	TGTGCCAGCAGTTCTACAGGGGTTAGCTCCTACGAGCAGTACTTC
NA	TRBV2	NA	12	TRBJ1-2	CASSQGYNGYTF	TGTGCCAGCAGCCAGGGGTATAATGGCTACACCTTC
NA	TRBV3-1/TRBV3-2	NA	16	TRBJ2-1	CASSQAAGPPYNEQFF	TGTGCCAGCAGCCAAGCAGCGGGCCCGCCGTACAATGAGCAGTTCTTC
NA	TRBV24-1	few	15	TRBJ2-1	CATSDPRTVRGEQFF	TGTGCCACCAGTGATCCCCGGACAGTAAGGGGCGAGCAGTTCTTC